This T cell receptor (beta chain) was documented in a study of cytomegalovirus exposure and HLA in healthy donors. Study-wide results and limits: A later analysis by the authors found several of the most significant clusters apparently linked to common viral pathogens. For TCR beta chains, V- and J-gene trimming was later linked to a missense DCLRE1C variant. In all likelihood, a cluster of highly shared sequence variants was a sequencing artifact.

The germline CDR1 and CDR2 sequences are SGHTA and FQGNSA. CDR3 length: 15 residues. V dropped 1 base and J dropped 4 bases, with 13 bases sitting between them. PCR was performed using 60 Vbeta and 13 Jbeta primers. Generated by immunoSEQ multiplex PCR, the TCRdb table keeps only in-frame clones and is missing some. The sample records 55,000 to 75,000 clones, more than 70% being singletons. As to this clone: Its target is unknown.

The chain uses TRBV7-2 and TRBJ1-2; D may be TRBD1 (6 bases). The sequence derives from a young man in good health and CMV-seropositive. Sequenced material: PBMCs. As DNA, the CDR3 is TGTGCCAGCAGCTTAGAAGGGGGTAGGCGCTATGGCTACACCTTC. This sequence encodes CASSLEGGRRYGYTF.